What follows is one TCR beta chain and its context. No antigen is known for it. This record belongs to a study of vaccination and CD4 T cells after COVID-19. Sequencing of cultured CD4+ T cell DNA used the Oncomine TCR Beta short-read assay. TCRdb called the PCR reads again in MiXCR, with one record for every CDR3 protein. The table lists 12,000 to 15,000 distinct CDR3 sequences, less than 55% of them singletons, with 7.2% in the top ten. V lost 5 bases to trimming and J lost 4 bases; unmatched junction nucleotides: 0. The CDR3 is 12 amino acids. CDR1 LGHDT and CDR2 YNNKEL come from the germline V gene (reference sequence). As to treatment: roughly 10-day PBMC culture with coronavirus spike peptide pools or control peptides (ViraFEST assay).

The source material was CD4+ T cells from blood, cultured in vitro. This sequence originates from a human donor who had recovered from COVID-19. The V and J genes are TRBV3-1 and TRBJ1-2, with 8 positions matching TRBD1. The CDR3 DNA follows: TGTGCCAGCAGCGGACAGGGCTATGGCTACACCTTC. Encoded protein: CASSGQGYGYTF.